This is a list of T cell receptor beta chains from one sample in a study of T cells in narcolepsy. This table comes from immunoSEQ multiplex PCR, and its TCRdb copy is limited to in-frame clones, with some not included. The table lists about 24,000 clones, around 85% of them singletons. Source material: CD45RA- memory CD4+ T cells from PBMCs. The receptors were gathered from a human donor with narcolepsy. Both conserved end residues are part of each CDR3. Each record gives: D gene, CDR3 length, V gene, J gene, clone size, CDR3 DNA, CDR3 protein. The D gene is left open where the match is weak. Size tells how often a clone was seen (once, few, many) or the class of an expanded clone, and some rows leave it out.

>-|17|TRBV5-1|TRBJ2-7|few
TGCGCCAGCAGCTTGGGCGGGGCGAGGGCTACTTCCTACGAGCAGTACTTC
CASSLGGARATSYEQYF
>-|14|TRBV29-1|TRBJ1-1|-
TGCAGCGTCGGCCCATGGGGGGGTGGTACTGAAGCTTTCTTT
CSVGPWGGGTEAFF
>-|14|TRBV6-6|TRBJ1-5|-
TGTGCCAGCACCGGGGAAAGGGGCAATCAGCCCCAGCATTTT
CASTGERGNQPQHF
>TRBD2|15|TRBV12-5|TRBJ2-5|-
TGTGCTAGTGCCTCGGGACTAGCGGACCAAGAGACCCAGTACTTC
CASASGLADQETQYF
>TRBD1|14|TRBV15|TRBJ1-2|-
TGTGCCACCAGCAGGGGAAGGACAGGGGTTGGCTACACCTTC
CATSRGRTGVGYTF
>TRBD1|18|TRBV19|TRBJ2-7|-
TGTGCCAGTAGCCGACTCTTTCCCGGGACAGCCCTTGCCTACGAGCAGTACTTC
CASSRLFPGTALAYEQYF
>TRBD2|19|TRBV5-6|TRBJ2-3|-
TGTGCCAGCAGCAACGGACTAGCGGGAGTTGGGGGAAGCACAGATACGCAGTATTTT
CASSNGLAGVGGSTDTQYF
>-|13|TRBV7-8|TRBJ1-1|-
TGTGCCAGCAGCTCTAGCGACGGGACTGAAGCTTTCTTT
CASSSSDGTEAFF
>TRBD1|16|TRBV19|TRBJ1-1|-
TGTGCCAGTAGTACAACCGGGACAGGGAGGAACACTGAAGCTTTCTTT
CASSTTGTGRNTEAFF
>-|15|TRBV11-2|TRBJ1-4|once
TGTGCCAGCAGCCCGGGACAAGATTCGAGGGAAAAACTGTTTTTT
CASSPGQDSREKLFF
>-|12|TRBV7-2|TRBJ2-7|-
TGTGCCAGCAGCCCGCAGGGGCTCGAGCAGTACTTC
CASSPQGLEQYF
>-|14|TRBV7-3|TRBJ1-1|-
TGTGCCAGCAGCTTATACGAGGGCAACACTGAAGCTTTCTTT
CASSLYEGNTEAFF
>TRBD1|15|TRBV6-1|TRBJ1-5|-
TGTGCCAGCAGTGGTATTGTGGGGACAGGGGAGCCCCAGCATTTT
CASSGIVGTGEPQHF
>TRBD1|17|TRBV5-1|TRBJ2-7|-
TGCGCCAGCAGCTCCTCCGGGACAGGGTATAGCTCCTACGAGCAGTACTTC
CASSSSGTGYSSYEQYF
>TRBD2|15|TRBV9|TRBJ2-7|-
TGTGCCAGCAGCGTAGTAGCGGGAGGGCACTACGAGCAGTACTTC
CASSVVAGGHYEQYF
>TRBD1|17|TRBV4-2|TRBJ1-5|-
TGTGCCAGCAGCCAAGGACTACAGGGGGATTACAATCAGCCCCAGCATTTT
CASSQGLQGDYNQPQHF
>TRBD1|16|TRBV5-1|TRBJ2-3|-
TGCGCCAGCTCCCCAAGACAGGGCAGGGGCACAGATACGCAGTATTTT
CASSPRQGRGTDTQYF
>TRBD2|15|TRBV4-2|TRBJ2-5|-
TGTGCCAGCAGCCCGGGGACTAGCGGCCAAGAGACCCAGTACTTC
CASSPGTSGQETQYF
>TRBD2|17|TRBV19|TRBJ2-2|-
TGTGCCAGTAGTAGGGAACTAGCGGGGGTGAACACCGGGGAGCTGTTTTTT
CASSRELAGVNTGELFF
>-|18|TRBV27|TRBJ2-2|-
TGTGCCAGCAGTTTTTTAACAGTGGGCCATTGGAACACCGGGGAGCTGTTTTTT
CASSFLTVGHWNTGELFF
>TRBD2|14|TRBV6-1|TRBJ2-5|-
TGTGCCAGCAGTGCAAAGACTAGCGGAGAGACCCAGTACTTC
CASSAKTSGETQYF
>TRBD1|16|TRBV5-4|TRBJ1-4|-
TGTGCCAGCAGCCGACCAACCGGGACAGCGAATGAAAAACTGTTTTTT
CASSRPTGTANEKLFF
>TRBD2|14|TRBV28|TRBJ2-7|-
TGTGCCAGCAGTTTATTCGGGAGGGAGGGGGAGCAGTACTTC
CASSLFGREGEQYF
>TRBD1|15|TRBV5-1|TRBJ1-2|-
TGCGCCAGCAGCCCAGGGACAGGAGACGCCTATGGCTACACCTTC
CASSPGTGDAYGYTF
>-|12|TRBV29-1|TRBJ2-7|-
TGCAGCGTTGAGGTCGGGAGTAACGAGCAGTACTTC
CSVEVGSNEQYF
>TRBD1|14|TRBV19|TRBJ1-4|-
TGTGCCAGTAGCACCCCCCCGGGACAGGGGAAACTGTTTTTT
CASSTPPGQGKLFF
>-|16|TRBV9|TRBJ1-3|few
TGTGCCAGGTTTTTCTCCATCGACAGCTCTGGAAACACCATATATTTT
CARFFSIDSSGNTIYF
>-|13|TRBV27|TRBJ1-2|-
TGTGCCAGCAGTTTCGACTCCACGGGTGGCTACACCTTC
CASSFDSTGGYTF
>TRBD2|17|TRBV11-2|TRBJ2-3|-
TGTGCCAGCAGCTTAGTCGGCGGGAGGGCCAGGATAGATACGCAGTATTTT
CASSLVGGRARIDTQYF
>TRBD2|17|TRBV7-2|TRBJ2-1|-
TGTGCCAGCAGCTTAGCGGGAGGACTAGCGGTAGACAATGAGCAGTTCTTC
CASSLAGGLAVDNEQFF
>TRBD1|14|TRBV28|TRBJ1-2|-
TGTGCCAGCAGTTTCCCCGACAGGGTTTATGGCTACACCTTC
CASSFPDRVYGYTF
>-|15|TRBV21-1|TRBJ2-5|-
TGTGCCAGCAGCCCAGATCTAGCGTACCAAGAGACCCAGTACTTC
CASSPDLAYQETQYF
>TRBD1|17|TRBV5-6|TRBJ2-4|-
TGTGCCAGCAGCTCGCCCTTCAGGACAGGAGCCAAAAACATTCAGTACTTC
CASSSPFRTGAKNIQYF
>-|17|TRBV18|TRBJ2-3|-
TGTGCCAGCTCACCACCGAACAGGGTAGGGTTCACAGATACGCAGTATTTT
CASSPPNRVGFTDTQYF
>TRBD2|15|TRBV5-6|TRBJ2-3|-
TGTGCCAGCAGCTCGCGGACTAGCGCCCCAAATACGCAGTATTTT
CASSSRTSAPNTQYF
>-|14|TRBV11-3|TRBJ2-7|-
TGTGCCAGCAGCTCCGGGACATCTATAGGGGAGCAGTACTTC
CASSSGTSIGEQYF
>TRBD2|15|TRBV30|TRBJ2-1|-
TGTGCCTGGAGTGTATGGGGCGGGAGGGGAGATGAGCAGTTCTTC
CAWSVWGGRGDEQFF
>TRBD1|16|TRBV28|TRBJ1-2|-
TGTGCCAGCAGTCTGGCCCTGCCGGGACAGCCCTATGGCTACACCTTC
CASSLALPGQPYGYTF
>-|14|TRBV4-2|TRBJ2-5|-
TGTGCCAGCAGCCGCGGACAGAGGCGGGAGACCCAGTACTTC
CASSRGQRRETQYF
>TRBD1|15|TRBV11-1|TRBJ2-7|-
TGTGCCAGCAGCCCTGGGACAGCCTACTCCTACGAGCAGTACTTC
CASSPGTAYSYEQYF
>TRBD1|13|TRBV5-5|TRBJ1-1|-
TGTGCCAGCAGCTGGACAGGGGAAACTGAAGCTTTCTTT
CASSWTGETEAFF
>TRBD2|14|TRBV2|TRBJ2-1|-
TGTGCCAGCAGCTTGGGGCGGGAGGCTCATGAGCAGTTCTTC
CASSLGREAHEQFF
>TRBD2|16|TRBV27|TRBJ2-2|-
TGTGCCAGCAGTTCTATAGCGGGAGCTAACACCGGGGAGCTGTTTTTT
CASSSIAGANTGELFF
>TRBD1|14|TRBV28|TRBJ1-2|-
TGTGCCAGCAGTTTAGGGACAGGGGCAGACGGCTACACCTTC
CASSLGTGADGYTF
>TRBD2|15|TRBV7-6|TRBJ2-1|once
TGTGCCAGCAGCCTAAGCGGGAGTAGGTACAATGAGCAGTTCTTC
CASSLSGSRYNEQFF
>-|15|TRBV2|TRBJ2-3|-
TGTGCCAGCAGTGCTTTGGGGGCGACCACAGATACGCAGTATTTT
CASSALGATTDTQYF
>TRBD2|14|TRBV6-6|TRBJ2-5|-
TGTGCCAGCAGCCTGGGGGGAGGACTAGGTGAGCAGTACTTC
CASSLGGGLGEQYF
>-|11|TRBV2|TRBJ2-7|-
TGTGCCAGCAGTGCTAAGTACGAGCAGTACTTC
CASSAKYEQYF
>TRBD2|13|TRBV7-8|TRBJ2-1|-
TGTGCCAGCAGCCAGACCGGGAGGAATGAGCAGTTCTTC
CASSQTGRNEQFF
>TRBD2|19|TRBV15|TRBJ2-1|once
TGTGCCACCAGCAGACCTCTCCTTAGTAGCGGGTTATCCTACAATGAGCAGTTCTTC
CATSRPLLSSGLSYNEQFF